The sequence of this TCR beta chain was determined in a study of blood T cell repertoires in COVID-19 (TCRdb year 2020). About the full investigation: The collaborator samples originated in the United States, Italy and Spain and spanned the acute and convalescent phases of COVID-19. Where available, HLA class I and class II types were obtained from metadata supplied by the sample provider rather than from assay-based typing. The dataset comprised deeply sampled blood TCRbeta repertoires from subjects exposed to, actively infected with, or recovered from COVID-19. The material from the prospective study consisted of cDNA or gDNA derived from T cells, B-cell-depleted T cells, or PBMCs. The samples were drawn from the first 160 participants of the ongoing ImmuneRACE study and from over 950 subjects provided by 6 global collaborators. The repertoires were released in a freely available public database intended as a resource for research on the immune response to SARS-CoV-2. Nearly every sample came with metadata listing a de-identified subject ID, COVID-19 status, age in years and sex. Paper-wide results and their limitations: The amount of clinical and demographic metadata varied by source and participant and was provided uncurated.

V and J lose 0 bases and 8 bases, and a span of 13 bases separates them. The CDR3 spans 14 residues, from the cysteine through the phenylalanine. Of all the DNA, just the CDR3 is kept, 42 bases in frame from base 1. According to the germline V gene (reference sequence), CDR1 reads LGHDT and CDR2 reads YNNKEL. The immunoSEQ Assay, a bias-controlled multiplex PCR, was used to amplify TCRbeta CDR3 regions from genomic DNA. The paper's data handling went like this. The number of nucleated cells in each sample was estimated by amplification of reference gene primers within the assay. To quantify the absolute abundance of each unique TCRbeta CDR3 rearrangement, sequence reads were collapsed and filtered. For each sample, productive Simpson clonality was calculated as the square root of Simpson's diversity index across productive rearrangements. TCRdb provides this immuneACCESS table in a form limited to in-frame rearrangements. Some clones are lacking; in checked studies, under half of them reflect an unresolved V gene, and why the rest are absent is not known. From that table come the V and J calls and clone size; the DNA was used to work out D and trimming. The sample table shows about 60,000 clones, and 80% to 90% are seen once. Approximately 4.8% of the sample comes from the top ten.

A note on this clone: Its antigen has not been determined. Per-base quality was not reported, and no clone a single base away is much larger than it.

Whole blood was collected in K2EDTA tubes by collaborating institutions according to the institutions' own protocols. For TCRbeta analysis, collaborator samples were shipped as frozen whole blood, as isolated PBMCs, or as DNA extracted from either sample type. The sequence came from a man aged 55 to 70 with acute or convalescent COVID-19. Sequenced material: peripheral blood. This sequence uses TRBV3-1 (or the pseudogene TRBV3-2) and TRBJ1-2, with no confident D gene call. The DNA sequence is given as TGTGCCAGCAGCCAAGATAGCCCCCCCGGGGGCTACACCTTC. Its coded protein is CASSQDSPPGGYTF.